A single sample is the source of the 5 T cell receptor beta chains below, sequenced in a study of PD-1 blockade in classical Hodgkin lymphoma. Every patient had relapsed following autologous stem cell transplantation, and cohorts differed in brentuximab vedotin exposure. This table comes from immunoSEQ multiplex PCR, and its TCRdb copy is limited to in-frame clones, with some not included. The sample holds 57,000 or so clones, 88% seen once. The sample in question was peripheral blood mononuclear cells (PBMCs), obtained at baseline. The receptors here all came from a human donor with classical Hodgkin lymphoma.

The rearrangement links TRBV11-2 to TRBJ1-1; D might be TRBD1 (5 bases). Germline CDR1 is SGHAT and CDR2 is FQNNGV. The CDR3 covers 16 residues. Between the trimmed V and J ends, which lost 1 base and 5 bases, there was a span of 17 bases. The CDR3 here is CASSLGVSPEGTEAFF. DNA for the CDR3: TGTGCCAGCAGCTTAGGGGTCTCTCCGGAGGGGACTGAAGCTTTCTTT.

The chain has TRBV12-5 and TRBJ1-6; D call uncertain. The CDR3 sequence is 15 residues long. The germline gives CDR1 LGHNT, CDR2 FRNRAP. V shed 5 bases and J shed 2 bases, with 10 bases lying between them. In DNA form, the CDR3 reads TGTGCTAGTGGTGAAGGGAGTGCCTATAATTCACCCCTCCACTTT. Protein product: CASGEGSAYNSPLHF.

V is TRBV27 and J is TRBJ2-1; 13 nucleotides line up with TRBD2. Germline V gene data show CDR1 as MNHEY and CDR2 as SMNVEV (reference sequence). J lost 5 bases, V lost 5 bases, and 12 bases had no gene match. This CDR3 has 18 amino acids. CDR3 in DNA: TGTGCCAGCAGTACCGGACTAGCGGGGGCCGTTCTAAACAATGAGCAGTTCTTC. Its protein product is CASSTGLAGAVLNNEQFF.

The chain employs TRBV6-5 and TRBJ2-7; TRBD1 matches at 7 bases. The CDR3 is 14 residues long. Per germline, CDR1 MNHEY and CDR2 SVGAGI. Trimming removed 5 bases from V and 2 bases from J; junction bases left unmatched: 6. DNA for the CDR3: TGTGCCAGCAGTGGTACGACAGGGACCTACGAGCAGTACTTC. This translates into CASSGTTGTYEQYF.

The chain joins TRBV30 to TRBJ2-2; 8 positions match TRBD2. The germline V gene has CDR1 GTSNPN and CDR2 SVGIG (reference sequence). The CDR3 extends over 15 amino acids. J gave up 3 bases and V 0 bases, and 3 bases lay outside the gene matches. CDR3 sequence (DNA): TGTGCCTGGAGTGTAGGTAGCGGGGACACCGGGGAGCTGTTTTTT. As protein: CAWSVGSGDTGELFF.